The 22 T cell receptor beta chains given below trace back to one sample, sequenced in a study of blood T cells in healthy people across ages. The second PCR ran about 7 to 12 cycles with a sample-barcoded 5' primer and J-beta primers. Via MiXCR, TCRdb re-called the 5' RACE reads, giving one row per CDR3 protein. The sample gives approximately 850,000 distinct CDR3 sequences, approximately 48% of which show up once; roughly 18% is in the top ten. Sequencing was done on a sample of blood. These receptors originate from a man aged 55 to 70 in good health.

Worth noting for this clonotype: A much larger clone is a single base away; this may be a read error. The V and J genes are TRBV27 and TRBJ2-5, with 9 bases identical to TRBD2. The closer fit of TRBJ2-1 to the DNA end suggests the J call may be wrong. The germline gives CDR1 MNHEY, CDR2 SMNVEV (reference sequence). CDR3 length equals 15 residues. CDR3 amino acids: CASSSPTSGQETQFF. The CDR3 nucleotides are TGTGCCAGCAGCTCCCCGACTAGCGGCCAAGAGACCCAGTTCTTC.

This clonotype was recorded at least ten times. The chain is built from TRBV24-1 and TRBJ2-1, with D perhaps TRBD1 (5 bases). Germline CDR1 KGHDR, CDR2 SFDVKD. The V end lost 4 bases, the J end lost 10 bases, and 16 bases lay between the germline ends. The CDR3 is 14 amino acids. The CDR3 region is CATSDPSGAKEQFF. Here the CDR3 DNA reads TGTGCCACCAGTGACCCAAGTGGGGCGAAGGAGCAGTTCTTC.

This clonotype was seen a few times. The gene calls are TRBV10-3 and TRBJ2-5; D not certain. Between the trimmed V and J ends, which lost 0 bases and 4 bases, there was a span of 12 bases. The CDR3 sequence is 15 residues long. Germline V gives CDR1 ENHRY, CDR2 SYGVKD. The CDR3 DNA follows: TGTGCCATCAGTGAGTCCGTGGCTAAGGCAGAGACCCAGTACTTC. Translating gives CAISESVAKAETQYF.

This clonotype was seen more than once but under ten times. The rearrangement links TRBV4-1 to TRBJ2-7; D remains unclear. V dropped 0 bases and J dropped 3 bases, with 12 bases sitting between them. Germline V CDR1 and CDR2: MGHRA, YSYEKL. This CDR3 is built from 15 residues. In nucleotides, the CDR3 is TGCGCCAGCAGCCAAGATTCTCCGGTTTTCTACGAGCAGTACTTC. Protein sequence: CASSQDSPVFYEQYF.

The V call is TRBV7-2, the J call TRBJ2-5; the D gene is possibly TRBD2 (6 bases). Germline-derived CDR1 and CDR2 are SGHTA and FQGNSA. Trimming pared 6 bases from V and 1 base from J, leaving 12 bases between. CDR3 length: 14 amino acids. The CDR3 DNA follows: TGTGCCAGCAGTTCGACTAGGCTCCAAGAGACCCAGTACTTC. Translated: CASSSTRLQETQYF.

Worth noting for this clonotype: A much larger clone sits a single nucleotide away, making a read error possible. The rearrangement uses TRBV5-1 and TRBJ2-1, with 8 bases that match TRBD1. Looked up from germline, CDR1 is SGHRS and CDR2 is YFSETQ. The trim removed 4 bases at V and 0 bases at J, leaving 3 bases unmatched. The CDR3 contains 15 residues. CDR3 region: CASSATGDSYNEQFF. CDR3 nucleotides: TGCGCCAGCAGCGCGACAGGGGACTCCTACAATGAGCAGTTCTTC.

The chain has TRBV9 and TRBJ2-5; 7 bases agree with TRBD2. J lost 1 base, V lost 2 bases, and 8 bases had no gene match. CDR1 SGDLS and CDR2 YYNGEE come from the germline V gene. This CDR3 contains 16 residues. The CDR3 coding sequence is TGTGCCAGCAGCGTGGCCAGCGGGGTGATCCAAGAGACCCAGTACTTC. As protein: CASSVASGVIQETQYF.

The chain joins TRBV4-2 to TRBJ2-1, with TRBD2 as a possible D gene (5 bases). Trimming cost V 0 bases and J 9 bases, with 18 bases left between them. The CDR3 totals 16 residues. The germline V gene encodes CDR1 LGHNA and CDR2 YNFKEQ. Here the CDR3 DNA reads TGTGCCAGCAGCCAAGATAGGGCTCAGCGGTATACTGAGCAGTTCTTC. Amino acids: CASSQDRAQRYTEQFF.

This clonotype was counted many times. The chain is built from TRBV6-6 and TRBJ2-7; possibly TRBD1 or TRBD2 for D (5 bases each). CDR1 MNHNY and CDR2 SVGAGI come from the germline V gene (reference sequence). Trimming took off 8 bases at V and 3 bases at J, with 17 bases between the two ends. CDR3 length: 14 residues. This chain's CDR3 is CASAAGTRNYEQYF. The CDR3, as DNA: TGTGCCAGCGCGGCCGGGACGAGAAACTACGAGCAGTACTTC.

This clonotype was found a few times. The chain carries TRBV15 and TRBJ2-4; 8 bases agree with TRBD1. CDR3 length: 13 amino acids. Germline CDR1 reads LNHNV; CDR2 reads YYDKDF (reference sequence). V was pared by 3 bases and J by 7 bases, with 2 bases of the junction left unmatched. The CDR3 is CATSRTGENIQYF. The CDR3 DNA reads TGTGCCACCAGCAGGACAGGGGAGAACATTCAGTACTTC.

The chain employs TRBV5-1 and TRBJ1-2; perhaps TRBD1 as D (5 bases). Germline-derived CDR1 and CDR2 are SGHRS and YFSETQ. The CDR3 totals 16 residues. V lost 0 bases and J lost 4, with 16 bases in between. CDR3 DNA sequence: TGCGCCAGCAGCTTGGGGGGGACGTGGAACCTCTATGGCTACACCTTC. This codes for CASSLGGTWNLYGYTF.

Only a few counts were recorded for this clonotype. In nucleotides, the CDR3 is TGTGCCAGCAGGCCGTCGGTTATAACAGGGAGATACGAGCAGTACTTC. It yields the protein CASRPSVITGRYEQYF. The rearrangement links TRBV6-2 or TRBV6-3 to TRBJ2-1; TRBD1 is a possible D gene (6 bases). The J call is uncertain, as TRBJ2-7 better fits the DNA end. Germline V gene data show CDR1 as MNHEY and CDR2 as SVGEGT. The CDR3 extends over 16 amino acids.

The chain has TRBV2 and TRBJ2-3; D possibly matches TRBD1 or TRBD2 (6 bases each). The CDR3 runs to 15 residues. V lost 4 bases and J 1 base, leaving 12 bases between the germline ends. Germline assignment: CDR1 SNHLY and CDR2 FYNNEI. The CDR3 DNA reads TGTGCCAGCAGTGTTGAGGGGGGCCGCACAGATACGCAGTATTTT. It translates to CASSVEGGRTDTQYF. Full variable domain (outside the CDR3, taken from reference TRBV2 and TRBJ2-3): EPEVTQTPSHQVTQMGQEVILRCVPISNHLYFYWYRQILGQKVEFLVSFYNNEISEKSEIFDDQFSVERPDGSNFTLKIRSTKLEDSAMYFCASSVEGGRTDTQYFGPGTRLTVL.

The genes are TRBV30 and TRBJ2-5; D is perhaps TRBD1 or TRBD2 (5 bases each). Germline V gene sequence: CDR1 GTSNPN, CDR2 SVGIG (reference sequence). CDR3 length: 13 residues. Trimming took 2 bases from V and 4 from J, leaving 11 bases between them. DNA for the CDR3: TGTGCCTGGAGTCCGAGGGGCAGAGAGACCCAGTACTTC. Its protein is CAWSPRGRETQYF.

The chain employs TRBV3-1 and TRBJ2-7, with TRBD2 matching 7 bases. This CDR3 contains 14 residues. CDR1 and CDR2 from the germline V gene are LGHDT and YNNKEL (reference sequence). The V segment lost 1 base and the J segment 5 bases; nucleotides outside the gene matches: 5. CDR3 residues: CASSQVPGRDEQYF. CDR3 bases: TGTGCCAGCAGCCAAGTGCCAGGGAGGGACGAGCAGTACTTC.

The genes are TRBV18 and TRBJ2-5; no clear D gene. Germline loops: CDR1 KGHSH, CDR2 LQKENI. The CDR3 is made up of 15 amino acids. Trimming pared 0 bases from V and 7 bases from J, leaving 15 bases between. The CDR3 DNA reads as TGTGCCAGCTCACCACCGGGTTTCGGTGATGGGACCCAGTACTTC. This gives the protein CASSPPGFGDGTQYF.

This clonotype was found a few times. The chain uses TRBV3-1 and TRBJ2-3; possibly TRBD1 for D (6 bases). This CDR3 is 15 amino acids long. Trimming pared 2 bases from V and 0 bases from J, leaving 9 bases between. Germline CDR1 is LGHDT and CDR2 is YNNKEL (reference sequence). CDR3 coding DNA: TGTGCCAGCAGCCAAAATACAGGGAGCACAGATACGCAGTATTTT. Protein product: CASSQNTGSTDTQYF.

The chain has TRBV20-1 and TRBJ1-1; D is uncertain. CDR1 DFQATT and CDR2 SNEGSKA come from the germline V gene (reference sequence). V lost 0 bases and J lost 6, with 20 bases in between. The CDR3 covers 16 residues. The CDR3 DNA follows: TGCAGTGCTAGAGACGCGGGCCGGGGAGGTAGCTCTGAAGCTTTCTTT. Its protein is CSARDAGRGGSSEAFF.

This clonotype has just one count. This chain joins TRBV3-1 and TRBJ2-7; 9 nucleotides align to TRBD1. The V segment lost 4 bases and the J segment 5 bases; nucleotides outside the gene matches: 6. Germline CDR1 LGHDT, CDR2 YNNKEL (reference sequence). The CDR3 is 14 residues long. Here the CDR3 reads CASSRTGESHEQYF. CDR3 coding DNA: TGTGCCAGCAGCCGGACAGGGGAGTCCCACGAGCAGTACTTC.

Concerning this clonotype: The CDR3 end shows no conserved phenylalanine or tryptophan, and so a read error is likely. As DNA, the CDR3 is TGTGCCAGCAGCCAGGGACACCGAGACGAGCAGTACTAC. Amino acid sequence: CASSQGHRDEQYY. The rearrangement joins TRBV9 to TRBJ2-4; possibly TRBD1 for D (6 bases). Gene TRBJ2-7 matches the end of the DNA better, so the J call may be wrong. The germline gives CDR1 SGDLS, CDR2 YYNGEE. CDR3 length equals 13 residues.

The rearrangement links TRBV20-1 to TRBJ1-4; D possibly corresponds to TRBD1 (5 bases). The CDR3 sequence is 12 residues long. Germline loops: CDR1 DFQATT, CDR2 SNEGSKA (reference sequence). V lost 5 bases and J lost 5, with 9 bases in between. The CDR3 sequence is CSADRTNEKLFF. The CDR3 coding sequence is TGCAGTGCTGACAGAACAAATGAAAAACTGTTTTTT.

V and J are TRBV20-1 and TRBJ2-7; no reliable D call. The CDR3 length is 13 residues. Germline V gene data show CDR1 as DFQATT and CDR2 as SNEGSKA (reference sequence). Between the trimmed V and J ends, which lost 1 base and 4 bases, there was a span of 11 bases. The CDR3 here is CSARGLPSYEQYF. As DNA, the CDR3 is TGCAGTGCTAGAGGACTCCCTTCGTACGAGCAGTACTTC.